This TCR beta chain was sequenced in a study of T cell responses to AZD1222 COVID-19 vaccine. Looking at the study overall: Second-dose timings of about 4 or about 12 weeks were pooled. Regarding the study as a whole: In the spike-specific TCR repertoire, nearly half reportedly target unmutated variant regions. Clonal diversity may have been underestimated, and the donors were mostly white British, with more females than males.

Data came from immunoSEQ multiplex PCR; TCRdb stores just in-frame clones and leaves some out. Of some 120,000 clones listed, about 89% are singletons. On this clone itself: What it recognizes is unknown.

The source material was peripheral blood, sampled on day 0 of AZD1222 vaccination. The receptor was derived from an adult in good health.

The CDR3 sequence: CASSLAAGELFF. The CDR3 DNA reads TGTGCCAGCAGCCTAGCTGCCGGGGAGCTGTTTTTT. The chain uses TRBV7-3 and TRBJ2-2, with TRBD2 as a possible D gene (5 bases). Germline CDR1 is SGHTA and CDR2 is FQGTGA. The CDR3 loop spans 12 amino acids. V was trimmed by 5 bases and J by 6 bases, leaving 7 bases between them.